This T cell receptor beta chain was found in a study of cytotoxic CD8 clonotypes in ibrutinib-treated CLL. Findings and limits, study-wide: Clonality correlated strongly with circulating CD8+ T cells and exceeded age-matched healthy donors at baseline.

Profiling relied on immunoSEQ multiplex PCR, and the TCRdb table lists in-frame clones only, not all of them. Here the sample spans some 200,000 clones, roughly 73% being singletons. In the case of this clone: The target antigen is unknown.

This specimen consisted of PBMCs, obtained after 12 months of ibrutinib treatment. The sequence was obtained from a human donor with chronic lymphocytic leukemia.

The CDR3 DNA is TGTGCCAGCAGTTTAATTCGACTAGCTGGGGTTTACTCTGAGCAGTTCTTC. Protein sequence: CASSLIRLAGVYSEQFF. The rearrangement joins TRBV27 to TRBJ2-1; TRBD2 aligns across 7 bases. CDR1 and CDR2 from the germline V gene are MNHEY and SMNVEV (reference sequence). The CDR3 runs 17 residues. V dropped 2 bases and J dropped 9; count of bases not matched to a gene: 16.